This TCR beta chain was retrieved from a study of shared clonotypes between healthy human individuals. Study outcomes and limitations: When compared with the clonotypes that were shared by all four sorted-subset donors, the non-shared clonotypes turned out to have lower generation probabilities.

Details on this clone: Its antigen is still unknown.

It was into CD45RA+ naive and CD45RA-negative memory subsets that the CD4+ cells were split. The assay was carried out at the deep level. Original data processing: ImmunoSEQ supplied junction-only sequences lacking quality scores, so filtering was different. Libraries were prepared by immunoSEQ multiplex PCR; TCRdb keeps only in-frame clonotypes and omits some of them. That table gives V, J and clone size, and the DNA gave D and trimming. The table shows some 1.1 million clones, with roughly 80% occurring only once. Sequencing used memory CD4+ T cells from PBMCs. Subset defined: CD45RA-negative fraction. This clonotype originated in a man aged 18 to 29 in good health. Some clones in this sample may be carry-over from other donors' samples.

CDR3 bases: TGCGCCAGCAGCTTGGCGTCACTCTTGGGAGAGACCCAGTACTTC. As protein: CASSLASLLGETQYF. This chain links TRBV5-1 with TRBJ2-5; D uncertain. The V gene lost 0 bases and the J gene lost 4 bases, with 13 bases spanning the gap. Germline V gives CDR1 SGHRS, CDR2 YFSETQ. The CDR3 extends over 15 amino acids.